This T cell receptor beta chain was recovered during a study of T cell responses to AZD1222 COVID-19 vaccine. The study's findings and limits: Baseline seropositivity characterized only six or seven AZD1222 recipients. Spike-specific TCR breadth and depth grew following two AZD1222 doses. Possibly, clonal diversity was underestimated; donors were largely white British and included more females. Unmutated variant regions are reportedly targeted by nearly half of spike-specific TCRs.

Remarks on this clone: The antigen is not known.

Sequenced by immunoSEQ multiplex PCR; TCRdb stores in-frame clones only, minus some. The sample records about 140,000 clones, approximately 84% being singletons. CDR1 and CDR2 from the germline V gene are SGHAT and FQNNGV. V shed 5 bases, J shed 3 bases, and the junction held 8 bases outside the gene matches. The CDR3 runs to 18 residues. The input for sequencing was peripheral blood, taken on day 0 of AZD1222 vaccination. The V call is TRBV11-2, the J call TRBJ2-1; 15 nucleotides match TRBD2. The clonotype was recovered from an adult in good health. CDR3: CASSQGLAGGIFYNEQFF. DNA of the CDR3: TGTGCCAGCAGCCAAGGACTAGCGGGGGGGATTTTCTACAATGAGCAGTTCTTC.